A selection of T cell receptor beta chains follows, all from one sample in a study of early T cells in non-severe SARS-CoV-2 infection. TCRdb re-derived calls from the 5' RACE reads in MiXCR, one entry per CDR3 protein. Of roughly 93,000 distinct CDR3 sequences listed, 14% to 15% were seen once; the top ten hold 0.58%. The specimen was whole blood. The receptor set was obtained from an adult who was a healthcare worker with PCR-confirmed SARS-CoV-2 infection or an uninfected control (not recorded which). CDR3s include the opening cysteine and the closing phenylalanine or tryptophan. A D gene is named only where the DNA matches it firmly. Clone size is stated in some rows and not others, as once, few, many or a class when expanded.

TRBV12-3/TRBV12-4	TRBJ2-5	-	17	TRBD2	TGTGCCAGCAGCCGCCCGGGACTAGCGGGATCACAAGAGACCCAGTACTTC	CASSRPGLAGSQETQYF
TRBV12-3/TRBV12-4	TRBJ2-1	few	12	-	TGTGCCAGCAGGACAGGTGGCAATGAGCAGTTCTTC	CASRTGGNEQFF
TRBV10-2	TRBJ2-1	few	14	-	TGCGCCAGCAGTTCCCCGGGACGCCACAATGAGCAGTTCTTC	CASSSPGRHNEQFF
TRBV5-1	TRBJ1-1	few	13	-	TGCGCCAGCAGTCCCACCGGGGGCAATGAAGCTTTCTTT	CASSPTGGNEAFF
TRBV10-2	TRBJ1-2	-	15	-	TGCGCCAGCAGATCAGGGTCCAGACCCGCCTATGGCTACACCTTC	CASRSGSRPAYGYTF
TRBV5-4	TRBJ2-3	many	16	TRBD1	TGTGCCAGCAGCCACCTGAACAGGGGGAACACAGATACGCAGTATTTT	CASSHLNRGNTDTQYF
TRBV18	TRBJ2-3	-	16	TRBD2	TGTGCCAGCTCACCATTACTAGCGGGCGCCACAGATACGCAGTATTTT	CASSPLLAGATDTQYF
TRBV2	TRBJ2-5	-	15	-	TGTGCCAGCAGTGAGCTAGGGACTCCTTTGGAGACCCAGTACTTC	CASSELGTPLETQYF
TRBV19	TRBJ2-6	-	18	-	TGTGCCAGTACTGGCTGGGACAAAGTTTTCTCTGGGGCCAACGTCCTGACTTTC	CASTGWDKVFSGANVLTF
TRBV7-3	TRBJ2-5	few	17	TRBD2	TGTGCCAGCAGCTTAATAGGGACTAGCGGGGGCACTGAGACCCAGTACTTC	CASSLIGTSGGTETQYF
TRBV10-3	TRBJ1-2	-	14	-	TGTGCCATCAGTGAGCTCGGCCTCGGAGATGGCTACACCTTC	CAISELGLGDGYTF
TRBV12-3/TRBV12-4	TRBJ2-5	few	13	-	TGTGCCAGCAGCCCGGCGGTTCAAGAGACCCAGTACTTC	CASSPAVQETQYF
TRBV7-2	TRBJ2-2	-	15	-	TGTGCCAGCAGCAGTGCATATCGGGGCTCCGGGGAGCTGTTTTTT	CASSSAYRGSGELFF
TRBV9	TRBJ1-4	few	12	-	TGTGCCAGCAGTAGATCAGAGGAAAAACTGTTTTTT	CASSRSEEKLFF
TRBV12-3/TRBV12-4	TRBJ1-2	few	13	-	TGTGCCAGCAAACTGGTCAGCGAGAGTGGCTACACCTTC	CASKLVSESGYTF
TRBV18	TRBJ2-3	many	12	-	TGTGCCAGCTCACCACGGCAAGATACGCAGTATTTT	CASSPRQDTQYF
TRBV12-5	TRBJ1-4	-	17	-	TGTGCTAGTGGTTTGGGAACAGGGATGACAACTAATGAAAAACTGTTTTTT	CASGLGTGMTTNEKLFF
TRBV5-1	TRBJ1-6	few	17	TRBD1	TGCGCCAGCAGCCGTCAGGACAGGGCCACTTATAATTCACCCCTCCACTTT	CASSRQDRATYNSPLHF
TRBV20-1	TRBJ1-5	few	12	-	TGCAGTGCAAAGGTTTTGAATCAGCCCCAGCATTTT	CSAKVLNQPQHF